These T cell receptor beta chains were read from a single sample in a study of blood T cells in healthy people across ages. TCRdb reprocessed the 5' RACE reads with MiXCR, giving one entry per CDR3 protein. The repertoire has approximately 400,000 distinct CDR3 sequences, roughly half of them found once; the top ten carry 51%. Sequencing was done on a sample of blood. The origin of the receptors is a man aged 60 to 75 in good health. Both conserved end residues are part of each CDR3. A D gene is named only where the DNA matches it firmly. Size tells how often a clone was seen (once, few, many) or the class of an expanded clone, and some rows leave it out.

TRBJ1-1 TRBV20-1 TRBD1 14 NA CSALRGLQNTEAFF TGCAGCGCGCTAAGGGGGCTCCAGAACACTGAAGCTTTCTTT
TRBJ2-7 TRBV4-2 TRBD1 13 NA CASSQAGGHEQYF TGTGCCAGCAGCCAGGCAGGGGGTCACGAGCAGTACTTC
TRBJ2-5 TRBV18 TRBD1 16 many CASSPQLDRGKETQYF TGTGCCAGCTCACCCCAGCTCGACAGGGGAAAGGAGACCCAGTACTTC
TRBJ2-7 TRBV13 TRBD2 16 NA CASSQGLAGGLDEQYF TGTGCCAGCAGCCAGGGACTAGCGGGAGGCTTGGACGAGCAGTACTTC
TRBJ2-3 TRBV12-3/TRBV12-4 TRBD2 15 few CASSSLAGMTDTQYF TGTGCCAGCAGTTCACTAGCGGGAATGACAGATACGCAGTATTTT
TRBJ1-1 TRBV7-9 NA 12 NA CASRYTDTEAFF TGTGCCAGCAGATATACAGATACTGAAGCTTTCTTT
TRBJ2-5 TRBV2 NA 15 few CASSARGGNQETQYF TGTGCCAGCAGTGCCCGCGGGGGCAACCAAGAGACCCAGTACTTC
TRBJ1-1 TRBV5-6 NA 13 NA CASSLVRSTEAFF TGTGCCAGCAGCTTGGTACGTTCGACTGAAGCTTTCTTT
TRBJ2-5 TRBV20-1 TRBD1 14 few CSAAIRDRGETQYF TGCAGTGCTGCTATCCGGGACAGGGGAGAGACCCAGTACTTC
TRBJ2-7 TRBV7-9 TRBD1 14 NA CASSFPGQNLKQYF TGTGCCAGCAGTTTCCCGGGACAGAACCTAAAGCAGTACTTC
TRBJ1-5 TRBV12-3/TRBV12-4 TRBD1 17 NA CASSPPGTGGSRQPQHF TGTGCCAGCAGTCCGCCCGGGACAGGGGGCTCTCGACAGCCCCAGCATTTT
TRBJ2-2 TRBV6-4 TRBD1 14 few CASSPTGATGELFF TGTGCCAGCAGTCCTACAGGGGCCACCGGGGAGCTGTTTTTT
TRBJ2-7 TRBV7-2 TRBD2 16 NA CASSLGSYGRVDEQYF TGTGCCAGCAGCTTAGGGTCTTACGGGAGGGTTGACGAGCAGTACTTC
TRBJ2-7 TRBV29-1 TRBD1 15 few CSVEGTGGARGEQYF TGCAGCGTTGAGGGGACAGGAGGTGCTCGGGGCGAGCAGTACTTC
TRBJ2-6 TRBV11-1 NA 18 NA CASSLGGQGSSGANVLTF TGTGCCAGTAGCTTAGGGGGGCAAGGGAGCTCTGGGGCCAACGTCCTGACTTTC
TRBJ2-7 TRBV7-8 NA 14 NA CASSRQGSYGEQYF TGTGCCAGCAGCCGCCAGGGGTCCTACGGCGAGCAGTACTTC
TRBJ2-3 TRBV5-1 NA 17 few CASSFNPPGLSTDTQYF TGCGCCAGCAGCTTTAACCCCCCGGGACTCAGCACAGATACGCAGTATTTT
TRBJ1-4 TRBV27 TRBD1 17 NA CASRTQGDPTTNEKLFF TGTGCCAGCAGGACCCAGGGGGACCCTACAACTAATGAAAAACTGTTTTTT
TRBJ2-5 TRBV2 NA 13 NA CASILDRQETQYF TGTGCCAGCATCCTAGACAGGCAAGAGACCCAGTACTTC
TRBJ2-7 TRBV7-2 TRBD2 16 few CASSLQPSGSAREQYF TGTGCCAGCAGCCTACAACCTAGCGGCTCGGCGCGGGAGCAGTACTTC
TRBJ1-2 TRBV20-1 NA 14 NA CSARKTEVNYGYTF TGCAGTGCTAGAAAGACGGAAGTCAACTATGGCTACACCTTC
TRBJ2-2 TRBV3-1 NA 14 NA CASSQRAATGELFF TGTGCCAGCAGCCAGAGGGCAGCCACCGGGGAGCTGTTTTTT
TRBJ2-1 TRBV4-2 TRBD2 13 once CASSQAGGPYKFF TGTGCCAGCAGCCAAGCGGGGGGGCCGTATAAGTTCTTC
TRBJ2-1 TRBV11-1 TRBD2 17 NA CASSPSLAGGLGKEQFF TGTGCCAGCAGCCCTAGTTTAGCGGGAGGCCTAGGGAAGGAGCAGTTCTTC
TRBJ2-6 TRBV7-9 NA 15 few CASSVSVAGANVLTF TGTGCCAGCAGCGTGAGTGTGGCTGGGGCCAACGTCCTGACTTTC
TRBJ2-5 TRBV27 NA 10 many CASSLETQYF TGTGCCAGCAGTTTAGAGACCCAGTACTTC
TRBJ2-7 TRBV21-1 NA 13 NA CASSHYKTYEQYF TGTGCCAGCAGCCATTATAAGACCTACGAGCAGTACTTC
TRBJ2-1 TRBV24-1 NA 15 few CATSEPRREANEQFF TGTGCCACCAGTGAGCCCAGGCGGGAAGCTAATGAGCAGTTCTTC
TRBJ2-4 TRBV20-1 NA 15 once CSALSSLSGLNIQYF TGCAGTGCCCTTTCTTCGCTATCGGGGCTAAACATTCAGTACTTC
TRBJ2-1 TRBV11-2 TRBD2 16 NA CASSPPGTSGGIEQFF TGTGCCAGCAGCCCGCCAGGGACTAGCGGAGGTATTGAGCAGTTCTTC
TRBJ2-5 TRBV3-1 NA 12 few CASSQALGPQYF TGTGCCAGCAGCCAAGCTCTAGGGCCCCAGTACTTC
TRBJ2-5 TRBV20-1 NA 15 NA CSARGARGLQETQYF TGCAGTGCTAGAGGCGCCAGGGGATTGCAAGAGACCCAGTACTTC
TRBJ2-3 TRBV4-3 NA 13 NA CASSQGERATQYF TGCGCCAGCAGCCAGGGCGAGAGGGCTACGCAGTATTTT
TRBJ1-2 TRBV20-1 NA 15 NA CSAQDFGLTNYGYTF TGCAGTGCCCAGGATTTTGGACTCACGAACTATGGCTACACCTTC
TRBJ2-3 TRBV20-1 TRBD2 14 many CSAESGGNTDTQYF TGCAGTGCTGAAAGCGGGGGGAACACAGATACGCAGTATTTT
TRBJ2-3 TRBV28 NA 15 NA CASSPPGLSSLTQYF TGTGCCAGCAGTCCGCCCGGGCTTTCGTCCCTTACGCAGTATTTT
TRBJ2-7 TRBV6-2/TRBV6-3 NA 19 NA CASSYMGQGTSPSYNEQYF TGTGCCAGCAGTTACATGGGCCAGGGGACCTCCCCCTCTTACAATGAGCAGTACTTC
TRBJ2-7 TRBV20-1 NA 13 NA CSAPYGHSYEQYF TGCAGTGCCCCGTACGGACATTCCTACGAGCAGTACTTC
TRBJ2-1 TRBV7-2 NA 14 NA CASSPTQGRNEQFF TGTGCCAGCAGCCCGACGCAGGGCCGCAATGAGCAGTTCTTC
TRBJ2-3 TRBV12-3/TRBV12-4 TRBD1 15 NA CASSSQGAISDTQYF TGTGCCAGCAGTTCCCAGGGGGCTATATCGGATACGCAGTATTTT
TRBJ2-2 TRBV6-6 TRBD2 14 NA CAIEGLAGTGELFF TGTGCCATCGAGGGACTAGCAGGCACTGGGGAGCTGTTTTTT